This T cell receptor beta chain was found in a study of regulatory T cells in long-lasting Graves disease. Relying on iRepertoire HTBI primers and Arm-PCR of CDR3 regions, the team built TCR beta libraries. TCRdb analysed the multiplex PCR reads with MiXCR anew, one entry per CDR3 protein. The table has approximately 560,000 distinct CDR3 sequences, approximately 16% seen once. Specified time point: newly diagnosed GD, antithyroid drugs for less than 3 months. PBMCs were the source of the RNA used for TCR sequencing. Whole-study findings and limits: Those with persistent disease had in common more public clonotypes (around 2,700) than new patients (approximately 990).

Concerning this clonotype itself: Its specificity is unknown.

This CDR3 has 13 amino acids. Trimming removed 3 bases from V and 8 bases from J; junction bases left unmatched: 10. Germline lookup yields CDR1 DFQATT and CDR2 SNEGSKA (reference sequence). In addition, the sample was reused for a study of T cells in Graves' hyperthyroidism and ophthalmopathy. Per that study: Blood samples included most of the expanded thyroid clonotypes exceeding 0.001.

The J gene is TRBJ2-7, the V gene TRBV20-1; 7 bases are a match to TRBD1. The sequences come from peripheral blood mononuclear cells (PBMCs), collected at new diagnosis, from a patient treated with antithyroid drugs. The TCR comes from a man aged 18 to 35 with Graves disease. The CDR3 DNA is TGCAGTGCTAGGAACGAACAGGGGAAGAAGCAGTACTTC. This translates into CSARNEQGKKQYF.